This T cell receptor (beta chain) was identified during a study of blood T cell repertoires in COVID-19. Study-level background: Both acute and convalescent COVID-19 samples were obtained from the United States, Italy and Spain. T cells, B-cell-depleted T cells, or PBMCs provided the cDNA or gDNA that served as material.

Authors' analysis steps: By means of reference gene primer amplification, nucleated cell counts were estimated. The method was immunoSEQ multiplex PCR; TCRdb's version includes in-frame clones alone and lacks a portion of them. The D gene and trimming were derived from the DNA, and the V and J assignments and clone size from that table. The sample shows some 270,000 clones, around 86% of them seen only once. This CDR3 is 13 amino acids long. V dropped 2 bases and J dropped 7 bases, with 8 bases sitting between them. In germline, CDR1 is MNHEY, CDR2 SVGAGI. Sequencing input: peripheral blood. This chain links TRBV6-5 with TRBJ2-2; D is undetermined. The receptor comes from a woman in her fifties or sixties who had recovered from COVID-19. CDR3 protein: CASSYDMGGELFF. The CDR3 DNA sequence: TGTGCCAGCAGTTACGACATGGGCGGGGAGCTGTTTTTT.